This record concerns one T cell receptor beta chain sequence. Its cognate antigen has yet to be identified. The sample holds no much larger clone one base away, and base qualities are not on file. The data derive from a study of STAT5B mutations in CD4+ large granular lymphocyte leukemia (dated by TCRdb to 2022 to 2024). Describing the broader study: Among healthy controls, the CDR3 'QG' motif was associated with a particular HLA allele. The study compared the TCRbeta repertoires of patients with CD4+ T-cell large granular lymphocyte leukemia against the TCRbeta repertoires of healthy blood donors. Flow cytometry on FACSCanto II or FACSVerse showed that the purified fractions were more than 95% pure among lymphocytes. Study-level results and caveats: The data were not HLA-matched, and the higher clonality in CD4+ T-LGLL than in CD8+ T-LGLL could be due to the relatively small sample size. TRBV06-family usage was enriched among the top patient clones (8/27) compared with healthy controls (2/35). CD4-sorted patient repertoires appeared more clonal than healthy CD4+ repertoires, and this difference persisted after removing the putative leukemic clones. Main leukemic clonotypes were private to each patient, although about a quarter of the main leukemic clonotypes were found at low frequency in the non-leukemic repertoires of other patients.

The immunoSEQ assay at survey resolution was applied to genomic DNA for sequencing of TCRbeta rearrangements. The source study handled its data this way. In the TCR sequencing data, the smallest productive clonotype frequency that could be detected was 2.59 x 10-5. Only productive TCRbeta rearrangements, meaning sequences that were complete and in-frame, were kept for the analyses. Sample clonality was computed as Simpson clonality in the immunoSEQ Analyzer version 3.0. Clones were categorized by frequency as very rare, small, medium, large (1-20%) or hyperexpanded (>20%). Generation probabilities were estimated with OLGA 1.2.3, V-gene circos plots were generated with VDJtools, specificities were searched for in VDJdb, and CDR3 motifs were identified with GLIPH. As stored in TCRdb, this immuneACCESS dataset retains in-frame rearrangements with V and J assigned. A fraction of the clones does not appear; measured against another copy, unresolved V genes explain less than half of the discrepancy, and the remainder lacks a known reason. The V and J calls and clone size are taken from that table; D and trimming were inferred from the DNA. Within this sample are tens of thousands of clones, with approximately 80% of them counted one time only. The ten largest account for roughly 0.4% of the sample.

Trimming accounts for 4 bases at V and 4 bases at J, while the number of junction bases matched to no gene is 4. Measured from the cysteine to the phenylalanine, the CDR3 is 13 residues long. Only CDR3 DNA is held: 39 bases, read in frame from base 1. CDR1 and CDR2, looked up from the germline V gene, are KGHSH and LQKENI. Buffy coats from some 36 blood donors, supplied by the Finnish Red Cross blood service, were used as healthy controls. All TCR-sequenced material derived from peripheral blood: patient blood samples and healthy donor buffy coats. Peripheral blood mononuclear cells were isolated by Ficoll-Hypaque gradient centrifugation. CD4+ cells were purified magnetically from the buffy coats of healthy controls. Genomic DNA was extracted with the Gentra Puregene Cell and Tissue kit and quantified on a Qubit 2.0 fluorometer.

The rearrangement combines TRBV18 with TRBJ2-7; 7 central bases correspond to TRBD1. Sequencing was done on a sample of CD4+ T cells from blood buffy coats. The clonotype comes from a human donor in good health. Read as DNA, the sequence is TGTGCCAGCTCACTAACAGGGGATTACGAGCAGTACTTC. Its translation is CASSLTGDYEQYF.